The clone carrying this T cell receptor (beta chain) has ten or more counts. Its antigen is undetermined. This sample stems from a study of T-cell reconstitution after alpha-beta-depleted transplantation in children. Study outcomes and limitations: There were reportedly several hundred expanded graft clones from which alpha-beta T cells came about two months after transplant. T-cell numbers and diversity one year post-transplant derived largely from freshly generated T cells. At day 60, the high TCRbeta diversity found in some patients originated from recipient T cells and thymic progenitors that had survived.

The TCRbeta library incorporated unique molecular identifiers. TCRdb fed the PCR reads into MiXCR, producing one record per CDR3 protein. This table has some 200,000 distinct CDR3 sequences, roughly 10% appearing once. The sample here was PBMCs, taken before TCRalphabeta/CD19-depleted stem cell transplant. This TCR was recovered from a child younger than two with acute myeloid leukemia, due to receive a stem cell transplant.

In DNA form, the CDR3 reads TGTGCCAGCAGTTCGACTAGCGGGAGGGCCCAAGAAAGGCCCCATGAGCAGTTCTTC. This sequence encodes CASSSTSGRAQERPHEQFF. The chain links TRBV6-5 to TRBJ2-1; 14 bases fit TRBD2. The CDR3 extends over 19 amino acids. The germline gives CDR1 MNHEY, CDR2 SVGAGI. J gave up 8 bases and V 4 bases, and 16 bases lay outside the gene matches.